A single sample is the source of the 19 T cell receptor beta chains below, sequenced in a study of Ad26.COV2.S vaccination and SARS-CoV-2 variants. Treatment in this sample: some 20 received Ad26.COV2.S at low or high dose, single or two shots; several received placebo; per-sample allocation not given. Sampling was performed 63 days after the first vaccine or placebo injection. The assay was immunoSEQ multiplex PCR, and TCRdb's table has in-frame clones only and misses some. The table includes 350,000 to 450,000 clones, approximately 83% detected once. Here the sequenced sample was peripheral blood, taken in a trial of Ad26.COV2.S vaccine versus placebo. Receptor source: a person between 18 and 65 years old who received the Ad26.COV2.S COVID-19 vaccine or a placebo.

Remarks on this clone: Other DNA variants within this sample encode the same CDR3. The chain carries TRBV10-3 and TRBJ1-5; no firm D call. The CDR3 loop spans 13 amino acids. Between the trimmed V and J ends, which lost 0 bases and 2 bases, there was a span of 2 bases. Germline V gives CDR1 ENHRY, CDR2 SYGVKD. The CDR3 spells CAISESGNQPQHF. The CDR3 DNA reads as TGTGCCATCAGTGAGTCAGGCAATCAGCCCCAGCATTTT.

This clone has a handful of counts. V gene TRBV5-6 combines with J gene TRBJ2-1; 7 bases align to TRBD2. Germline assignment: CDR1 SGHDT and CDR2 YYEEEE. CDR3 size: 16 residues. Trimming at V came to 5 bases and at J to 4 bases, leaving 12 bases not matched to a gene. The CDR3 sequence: CASRGGGQGLYNEQFF. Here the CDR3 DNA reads TGTGCCAGCAGGGGCGGTGGGCAGGGACTATACAATGAGCAGTTCTTC.

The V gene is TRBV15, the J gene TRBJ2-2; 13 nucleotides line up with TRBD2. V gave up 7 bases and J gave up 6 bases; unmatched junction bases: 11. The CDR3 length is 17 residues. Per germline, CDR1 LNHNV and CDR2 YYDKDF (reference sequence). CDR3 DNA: TGTGCCACCACCCCCCTAGGGGGACTAGCGGGATCCGGGGAGCTGTTTTTT. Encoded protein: CATTPLGGLAGSGELFF.

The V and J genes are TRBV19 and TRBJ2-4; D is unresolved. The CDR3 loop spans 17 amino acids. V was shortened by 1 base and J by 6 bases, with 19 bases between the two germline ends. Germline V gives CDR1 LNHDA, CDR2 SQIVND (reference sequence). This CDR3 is CASSIGLPATLRNIQYF. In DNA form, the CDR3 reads TGTGCCAGTAGTATAGGACTCCCGGCCACACTTCGAAACATTCAGTACTTC.

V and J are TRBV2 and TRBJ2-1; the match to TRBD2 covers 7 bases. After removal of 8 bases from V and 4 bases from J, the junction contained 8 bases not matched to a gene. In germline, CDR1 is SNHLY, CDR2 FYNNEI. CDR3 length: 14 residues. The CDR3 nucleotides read TGTGCCAGCGGGAAGGGGAGGGCATACAATGAGCAGTTCTTC. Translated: CASGKGRAYNEQFF. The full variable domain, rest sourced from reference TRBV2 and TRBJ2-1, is EPEVTQTPSHQVTQMGQEVILRCVPISNHLYFYWYRQILGQKVEFLVSFYNNEISEKSEIFDDQFSVERPDGSNFTLKIRSTKLEDSAMYFCASGKGRAYNEQFFGPGTRLTVL.

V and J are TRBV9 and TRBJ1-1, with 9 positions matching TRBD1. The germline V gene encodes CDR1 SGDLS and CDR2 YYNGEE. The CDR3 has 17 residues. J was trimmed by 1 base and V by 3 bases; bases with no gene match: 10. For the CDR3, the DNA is TGTGCCAGCAGCGCCCACCACAGGGGGCCCACGAACACTGAAGCTTTCTTT. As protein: CASSAHHRGPTNTEAFF.

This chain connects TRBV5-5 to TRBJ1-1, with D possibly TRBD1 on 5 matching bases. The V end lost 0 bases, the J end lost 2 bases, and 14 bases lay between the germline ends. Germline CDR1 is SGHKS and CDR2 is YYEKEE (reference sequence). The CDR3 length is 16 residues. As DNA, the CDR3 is TGTGCCAGCAGCTTGGAATCAGGGTTTTTAAACACTGAAGCTTTCTTT. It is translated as CASSLESGFLNTEAFF. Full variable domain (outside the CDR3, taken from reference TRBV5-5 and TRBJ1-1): DAGVTQSPTHLIKTRGQQVTLRCSPISGHKSVSWYQQVLGQGPQFIFQYYEKEERGRGNFPDRFSARQFPNYSSELNVNALLLGDSALYLCASSLESGFLNTEAFFGQGTRLTVV.

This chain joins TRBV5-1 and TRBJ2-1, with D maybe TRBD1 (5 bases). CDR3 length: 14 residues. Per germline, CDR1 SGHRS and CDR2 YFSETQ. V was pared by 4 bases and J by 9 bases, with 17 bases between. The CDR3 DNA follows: TGCGCCAGCAGCGATGGTGGGGCTGTCGGTGAGCAGTTCTTC. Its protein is CASSDGGAVGEQFF.

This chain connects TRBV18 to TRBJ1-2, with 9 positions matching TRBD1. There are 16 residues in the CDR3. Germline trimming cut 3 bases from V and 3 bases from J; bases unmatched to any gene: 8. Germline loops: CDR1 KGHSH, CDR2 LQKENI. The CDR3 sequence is CASSPFRDRADYGYTF. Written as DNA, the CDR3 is TGTGCCAGCTCACCTTTCCGGGACAGGGCCGACTATGGCTACACCTTC.

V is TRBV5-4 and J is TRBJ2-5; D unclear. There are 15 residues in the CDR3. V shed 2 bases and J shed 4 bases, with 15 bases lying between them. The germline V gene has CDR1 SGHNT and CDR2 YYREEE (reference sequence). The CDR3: CASSLPPGSGETQYF. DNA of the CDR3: TGTGCCAGCAGCTTACCTCCAGGATCAGGAGAGACCCAGTACTTC.

CDR3 sequence reads: CASSGDTEAFF. In DNA form, the CDR3 reads TGTGCCAGCAGTGGAGACACTGAAGCTTTCTTT. V is TRBV25-1 and J is TRBJ1-1; D unresolved. The CDR3 has 11 residues. Germline V gives CDR1 MGHDK, CDR2 SYGVNS. The V end lost 4 bases, the J end lost 3 bases, and 3 bases lay between the germline ends.

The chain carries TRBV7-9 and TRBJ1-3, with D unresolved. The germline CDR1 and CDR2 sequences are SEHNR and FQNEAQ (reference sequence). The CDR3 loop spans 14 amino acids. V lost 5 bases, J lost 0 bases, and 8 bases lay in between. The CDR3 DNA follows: TGTGCCAGCAGCCCGGGAATCTCTGGAAACACCATATATTTT. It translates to CASSPGISGNTIYF.

The CDR3 loop reads CSATSGNTIYF. Written as DNA, the CDR3 is TGCAGTGCCACCTCTGGAAACACCATATATTTT. The rearrangement uses TRBV20-1 and TRBJ1-3; no clear D gene. The germline V gene encodes CDR1 DFQATT and CDR2 SNEGSKA (reference sequence). V lost 6 bases and J lost 0, with 3 bases in between. CDR3 size: 11 residues.

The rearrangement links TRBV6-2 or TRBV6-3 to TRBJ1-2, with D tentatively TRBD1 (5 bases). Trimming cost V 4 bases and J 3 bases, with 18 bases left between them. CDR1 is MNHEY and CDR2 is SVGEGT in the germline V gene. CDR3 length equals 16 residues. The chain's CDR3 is CASSSIPGRGYYGYTF. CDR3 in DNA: TGTGCCAGCAGTTCCATACCGGGACGGGGATACTATGGCTACACCTTC.

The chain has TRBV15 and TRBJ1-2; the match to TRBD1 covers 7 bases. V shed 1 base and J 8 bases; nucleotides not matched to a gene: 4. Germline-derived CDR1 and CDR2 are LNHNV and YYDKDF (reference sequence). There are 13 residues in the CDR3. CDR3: CATSRASGGGYTF. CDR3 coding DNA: TGTGCCACCAGCAGAGCTTCAGGGGGAGGCTACACCTTC.

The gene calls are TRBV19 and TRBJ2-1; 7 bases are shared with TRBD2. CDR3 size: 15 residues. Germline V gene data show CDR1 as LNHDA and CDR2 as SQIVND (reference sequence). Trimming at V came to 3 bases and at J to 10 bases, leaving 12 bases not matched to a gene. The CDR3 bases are TGTGCCAGTAGTATCAGTCCGGGAGGATTTAGCGAGCAGTTCTTC. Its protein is CASSISPGGFSEQFF.

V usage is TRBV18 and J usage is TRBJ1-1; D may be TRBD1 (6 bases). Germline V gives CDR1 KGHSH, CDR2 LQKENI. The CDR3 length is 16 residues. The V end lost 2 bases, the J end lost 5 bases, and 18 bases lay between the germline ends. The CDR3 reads CASSPGGARVYTEAFF. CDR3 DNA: TGTGCCAGCTCACCAGGGGGGGCGCGGGTGTATACTGAAGCTTTCTTT.

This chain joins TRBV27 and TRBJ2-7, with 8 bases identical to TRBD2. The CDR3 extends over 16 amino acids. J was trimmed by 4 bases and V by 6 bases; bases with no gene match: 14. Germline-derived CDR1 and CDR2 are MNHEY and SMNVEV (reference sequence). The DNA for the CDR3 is TGTGCCAGCAGACCCACTATTAGCGGGGCATATTACGAGCAGTACTTC. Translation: CASRPTISGAYYEQYF.

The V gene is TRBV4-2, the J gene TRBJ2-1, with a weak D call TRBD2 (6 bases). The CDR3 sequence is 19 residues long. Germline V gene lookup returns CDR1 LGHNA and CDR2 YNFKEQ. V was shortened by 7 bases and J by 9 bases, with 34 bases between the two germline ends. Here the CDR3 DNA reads TGTGCCAGCACCCTCCGGGCAGGTTCTACTACGGGGGTACTAGGTGAGCAGTTCTTC. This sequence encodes CASTLRAGSTTGVLGEQFF.